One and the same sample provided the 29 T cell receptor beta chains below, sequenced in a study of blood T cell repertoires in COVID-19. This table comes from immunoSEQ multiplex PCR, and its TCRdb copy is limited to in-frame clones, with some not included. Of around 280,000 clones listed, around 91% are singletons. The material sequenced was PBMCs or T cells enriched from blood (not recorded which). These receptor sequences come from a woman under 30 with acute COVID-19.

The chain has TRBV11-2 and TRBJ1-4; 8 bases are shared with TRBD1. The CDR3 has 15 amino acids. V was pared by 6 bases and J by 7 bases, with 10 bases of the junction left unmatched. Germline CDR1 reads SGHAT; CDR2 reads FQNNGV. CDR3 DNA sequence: TGTGCCAGCAGACTCGCAGGGGGCTCTAGTGAAAAACTGTTTTTT. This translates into CASRLAGGSSEKLFF.

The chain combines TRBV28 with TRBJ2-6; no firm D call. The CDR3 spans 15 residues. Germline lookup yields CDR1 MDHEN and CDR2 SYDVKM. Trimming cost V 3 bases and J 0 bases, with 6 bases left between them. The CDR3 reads CASSLESSGANVLTF. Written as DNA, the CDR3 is TGTGCCAGCAGTTTGGAGTCCTCTGGGGCCAACGTCCTGACTTTC.

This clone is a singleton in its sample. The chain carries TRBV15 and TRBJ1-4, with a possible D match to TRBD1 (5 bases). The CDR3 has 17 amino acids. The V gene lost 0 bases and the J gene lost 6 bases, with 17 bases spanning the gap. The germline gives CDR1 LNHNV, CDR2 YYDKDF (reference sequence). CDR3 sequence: CATSRDLATGGYEKLFF. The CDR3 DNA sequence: TGTGCCACCAGCAGAGATCTGGCGACGGGGGGGTATGAAAAACTGTTTTTT. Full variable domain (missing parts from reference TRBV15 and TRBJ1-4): DAMVIQNPRYQVTQFGKPVTLSCSQTLNHNVMYWYQQKSSQAPKLLFHYYDKDFNNEADTPDNFQSRRPNTSFCFLDIRSPGLGDTAMYLCATSRDLATGGYEKLFFGSGTQLSVL.

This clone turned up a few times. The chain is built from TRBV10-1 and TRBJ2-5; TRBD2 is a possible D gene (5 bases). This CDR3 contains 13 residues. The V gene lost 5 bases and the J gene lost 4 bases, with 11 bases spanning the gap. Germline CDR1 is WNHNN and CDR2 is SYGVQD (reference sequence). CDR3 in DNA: TGCGCCAGCAGTCGAGGGTCTGGAGAGACCCAGTACTTC. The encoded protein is CASSRGSGETQYF.

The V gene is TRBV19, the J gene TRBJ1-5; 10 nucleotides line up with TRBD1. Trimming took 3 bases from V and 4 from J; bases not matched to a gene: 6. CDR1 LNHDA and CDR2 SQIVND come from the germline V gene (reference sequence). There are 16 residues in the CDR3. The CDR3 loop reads CASSMSRTGGNQPQHF. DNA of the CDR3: TGTGCCAGTAGTATGTCTCGGACAGGGGGAAATCAGCCCCAGCATTTT.

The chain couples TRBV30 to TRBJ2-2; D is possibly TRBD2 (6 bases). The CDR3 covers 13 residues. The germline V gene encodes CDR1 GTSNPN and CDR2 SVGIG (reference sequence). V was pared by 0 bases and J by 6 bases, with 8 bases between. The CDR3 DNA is TGTGCCTGGAGTGTCGGGAGTTCCGGGGAGCTGTTTTTT. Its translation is CAWSVGSSGELFF.

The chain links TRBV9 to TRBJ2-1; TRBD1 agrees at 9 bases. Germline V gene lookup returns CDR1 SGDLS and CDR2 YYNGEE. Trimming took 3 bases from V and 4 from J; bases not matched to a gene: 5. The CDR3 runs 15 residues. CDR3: CASSAGQGWYNEQFF. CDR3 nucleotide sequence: TGTGCCAGCAGCGCCGGACAGGGGTGGTACAATGAGCAGTTCTTC. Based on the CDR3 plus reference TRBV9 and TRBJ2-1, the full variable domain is DSGVTQTPKHLITATGQRVTLRCSPRSGDLSVYWYQQSLDQGLQFLIQYYNGEERAKGNILERFSAQQFPDLHSELNLSSLELGDSALYFCASSAGQGWYNEQFFGPGTRLTVL.

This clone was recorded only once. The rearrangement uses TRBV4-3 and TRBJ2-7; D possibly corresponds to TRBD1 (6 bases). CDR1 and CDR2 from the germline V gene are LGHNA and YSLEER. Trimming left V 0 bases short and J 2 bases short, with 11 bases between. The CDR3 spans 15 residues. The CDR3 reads CASSQDKQGPYEQYF. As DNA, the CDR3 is TGCGCCAGCAGCCAAGATAAACAGGGCCCCTACGAGCAGTACTTC.

The CDR3 coding sequence is TGTGCCAGCAGTTTTTCAGGGGTTACGAGCTCCTACAATGAGCAGTTCTTC. Encoded protein: CASSFSGVTSSYNEQFF. V and J are TRBV28 and TRBJ2-1; D may be TRBD1 (6 bases). V was cut by 3 bases and J by 0 bases, with 15 bases left in between. CDR3 size: 17 residues. The germline V gene encodes CDR1 MDHEN and CDR2 SYDVKM. Filled out from reference TRBV28 and TRBJ2-1, the complete variable domain reads DVKVTQSSRYLVKRTGEKVFLECVQDMDHENMFWYRQDPGLGLRLIYFSYDVKMKEKGDIPEGYSVSREKKERFSLILESASTNQTSMYLCASSFSGVTSSYNEQFFGPGTRLTVL.

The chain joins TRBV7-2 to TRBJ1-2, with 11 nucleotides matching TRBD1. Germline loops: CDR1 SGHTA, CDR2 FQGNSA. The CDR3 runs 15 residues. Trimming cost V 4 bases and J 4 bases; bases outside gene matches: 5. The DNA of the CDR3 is TGTGCCAGCAGCTCGGGACAGGGGGTATCCTATGGCTACACCTTC. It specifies CASSSGQGVSYGYTF.

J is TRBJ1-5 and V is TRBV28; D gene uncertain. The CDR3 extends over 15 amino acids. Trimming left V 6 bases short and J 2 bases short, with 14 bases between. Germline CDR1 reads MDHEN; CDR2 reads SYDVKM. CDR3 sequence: CASSFPGNGNQPQHF. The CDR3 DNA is TGTGCCAGCAGCTTCCCGGGGAATGGCAATCAGCCCCAGCATTTT. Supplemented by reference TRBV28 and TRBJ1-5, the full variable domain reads DVKVTQSSRYLVKRTGEKVFLECVQDMDHENMFWYRQDPGLGLRLIYFSYDVKMKEKGDIPEGYSVSREKKERFSLILESASTNQTSMYLCASSFPGNGNQPQHFGDGTRLSIL.

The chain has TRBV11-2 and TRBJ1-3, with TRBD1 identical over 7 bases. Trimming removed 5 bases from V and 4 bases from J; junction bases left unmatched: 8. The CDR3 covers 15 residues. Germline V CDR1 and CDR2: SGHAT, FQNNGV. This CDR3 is CASSPPTGPGNTIYF. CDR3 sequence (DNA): TGTGCCAGCAGCCCGCCGACAGGGCCCGGAAACACCATATATTTT.

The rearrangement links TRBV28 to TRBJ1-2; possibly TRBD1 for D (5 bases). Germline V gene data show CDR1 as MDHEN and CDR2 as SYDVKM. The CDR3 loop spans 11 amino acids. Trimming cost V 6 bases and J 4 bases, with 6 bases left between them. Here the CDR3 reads CASRQAYGYTF. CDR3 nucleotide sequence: TGTGCCAGCAGACAGGCCTATGGCTACACCTTC.

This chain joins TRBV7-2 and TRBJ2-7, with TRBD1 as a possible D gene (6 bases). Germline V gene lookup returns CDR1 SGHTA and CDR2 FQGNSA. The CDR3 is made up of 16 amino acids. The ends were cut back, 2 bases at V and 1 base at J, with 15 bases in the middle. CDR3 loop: CASSLLGGLISYEQYF. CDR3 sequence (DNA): TGTGCCAGCAGCTTACTAGGGGGTCTTATATCCTACGAGCAGTACTTC.

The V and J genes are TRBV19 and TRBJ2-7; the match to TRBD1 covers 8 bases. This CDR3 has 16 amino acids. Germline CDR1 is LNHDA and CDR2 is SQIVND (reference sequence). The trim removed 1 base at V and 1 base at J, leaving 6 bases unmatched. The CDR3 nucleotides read TGTGCCAGTAGTATAGGGAAAGGACAGGGTTCCTACGAGCAGTACTTC. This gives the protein CASSIGKGQGSYEQYF.

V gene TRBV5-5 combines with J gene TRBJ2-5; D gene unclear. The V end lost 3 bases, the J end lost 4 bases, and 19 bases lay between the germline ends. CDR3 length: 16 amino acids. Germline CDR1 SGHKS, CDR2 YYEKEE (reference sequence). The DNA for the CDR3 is TGTGCCAGCAGCTCCCGAGGTTACCCTCTTGGAGAGACCCAGTACTTC. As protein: CASSSRGYPLGETQYF.

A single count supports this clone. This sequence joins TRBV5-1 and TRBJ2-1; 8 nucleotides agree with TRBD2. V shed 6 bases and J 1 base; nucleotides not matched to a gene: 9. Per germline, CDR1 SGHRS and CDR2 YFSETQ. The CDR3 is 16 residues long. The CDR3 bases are TGCGCCAGCAAACAGCGGGAGACCAGGTCCTACAATGAGCAGTTCTTC. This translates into CASKQRETRSYNEQFF.

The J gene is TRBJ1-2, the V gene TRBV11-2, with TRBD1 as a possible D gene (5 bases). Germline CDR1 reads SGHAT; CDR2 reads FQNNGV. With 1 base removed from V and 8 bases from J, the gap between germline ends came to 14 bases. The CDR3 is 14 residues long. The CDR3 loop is CASSLVGQRRGYTF. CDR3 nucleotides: TGTGCCAGCAGCTTAGTTGGACAACGGCGGGGCTACACCTTC.

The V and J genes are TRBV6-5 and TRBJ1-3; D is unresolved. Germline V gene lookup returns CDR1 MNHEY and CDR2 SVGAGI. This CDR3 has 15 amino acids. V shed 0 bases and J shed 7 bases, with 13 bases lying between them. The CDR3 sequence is CASSYSMGLGNTIYF. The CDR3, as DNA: TGTGCCAGCAGTTACTCGATGGGCCTCGGCAACACCATATATTTT.

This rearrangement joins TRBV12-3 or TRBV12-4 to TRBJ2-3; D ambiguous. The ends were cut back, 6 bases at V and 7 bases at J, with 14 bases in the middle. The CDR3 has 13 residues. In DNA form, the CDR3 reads TGTGCCAGCAGGAGCCTCGGTAGTAATACGCAGTATTTT. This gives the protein CASRSLGSNTQYF.

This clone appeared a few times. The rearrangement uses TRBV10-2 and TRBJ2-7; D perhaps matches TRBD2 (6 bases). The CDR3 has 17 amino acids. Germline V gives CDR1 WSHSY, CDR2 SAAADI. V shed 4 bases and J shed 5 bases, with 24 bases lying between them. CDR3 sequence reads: CASSGPAAAGTGNEQYF. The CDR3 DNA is TGCGCCAGCAGTGGCCCGGCGGCGGCGGGGACCGGAAACGAGCAGTACTTC.

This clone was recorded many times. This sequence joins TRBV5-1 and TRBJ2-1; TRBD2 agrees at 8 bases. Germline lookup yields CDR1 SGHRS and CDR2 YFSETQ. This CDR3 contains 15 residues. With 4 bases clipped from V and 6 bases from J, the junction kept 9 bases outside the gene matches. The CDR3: CASSAWASGPNEQFF. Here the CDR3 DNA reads TGCGCCAGCAGCGCGTGGGCTAGCGGGCCCAATGAGCAGTTCTTC. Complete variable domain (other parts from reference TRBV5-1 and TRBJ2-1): KAGVTQTPRYLIKTRGQQVTLSCSPISGHRSVSWYQQTPGQGLQFLFEYFSETQRNKGNFPGRFSGRQFSNSRSEMNVSTLELGDSALYLCASSAWASGPNEQFFGPGTRLTVL.

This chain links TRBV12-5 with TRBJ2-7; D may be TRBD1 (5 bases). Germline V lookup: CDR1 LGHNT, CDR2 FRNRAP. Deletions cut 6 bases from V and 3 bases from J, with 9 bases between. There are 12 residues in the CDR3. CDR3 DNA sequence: TGTGCTAGTGGACCCAGGGTCTACGAGCAGTACTTC. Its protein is CASGPRVYEQYF.

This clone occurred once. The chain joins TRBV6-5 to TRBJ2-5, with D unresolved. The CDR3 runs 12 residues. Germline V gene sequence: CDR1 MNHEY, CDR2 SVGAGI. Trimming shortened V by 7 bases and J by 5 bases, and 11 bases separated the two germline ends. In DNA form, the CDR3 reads TGTGCCAGCACCCCAACGCGGGAGACCCAGTACTTC. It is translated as CASTPTRETQYF.

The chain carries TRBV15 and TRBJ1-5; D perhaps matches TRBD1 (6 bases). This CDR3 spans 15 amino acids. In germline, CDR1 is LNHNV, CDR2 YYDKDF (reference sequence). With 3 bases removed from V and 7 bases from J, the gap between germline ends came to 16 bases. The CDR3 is CATSRGAPRSQPQHF. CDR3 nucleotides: TGTGCCACCAGCAGGGGGGCGCCGAGGAGCCAGCCCCAGCATTTT.

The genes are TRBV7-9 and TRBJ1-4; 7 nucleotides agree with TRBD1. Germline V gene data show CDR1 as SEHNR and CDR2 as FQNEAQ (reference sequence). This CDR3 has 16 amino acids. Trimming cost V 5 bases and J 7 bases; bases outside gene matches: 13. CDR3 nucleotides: TGTGCCAGCAGCGCAACCCAGACAGGGTTCGTTGAAAAACTGTTTTTT. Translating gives CASSATQTGFVEKLFF.

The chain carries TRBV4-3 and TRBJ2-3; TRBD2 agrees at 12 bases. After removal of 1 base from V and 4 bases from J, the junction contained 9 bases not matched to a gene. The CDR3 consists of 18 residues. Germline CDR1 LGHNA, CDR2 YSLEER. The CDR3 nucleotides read TGCGCCAGCAGCCAAGCGAGGGGGACTAGCGGGTGGGCAGATACGCAGTATTTT. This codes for CASSQARGTSGWADTQYF.

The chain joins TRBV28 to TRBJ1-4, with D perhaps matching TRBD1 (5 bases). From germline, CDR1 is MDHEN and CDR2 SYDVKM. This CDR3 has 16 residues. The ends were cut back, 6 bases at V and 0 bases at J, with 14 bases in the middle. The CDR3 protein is CASRVVLRATNEKLFF. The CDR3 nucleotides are TGTGCCAGCAGAGTAGTTCTCAGGGCAACTAATGAAAAACTGTTTTTT.

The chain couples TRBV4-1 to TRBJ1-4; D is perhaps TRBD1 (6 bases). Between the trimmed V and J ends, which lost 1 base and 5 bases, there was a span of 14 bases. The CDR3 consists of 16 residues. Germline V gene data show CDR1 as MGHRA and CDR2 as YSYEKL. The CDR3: CASSQGQTGANEKLFF. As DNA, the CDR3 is TGCGCCAGCAGCCAAGGCCAGACAGGCGCAAATGAAAAACTGTTTTTT.